Below are 15 T cell receptor beta chains sequenced from a single sample in a study of blood T cell repertoires in COVID-19. Only in-frame clones appear in the TCRdb table, and some are missing; sequencing was by immunoSEQ multiplex PCR. The data hold under 400,000 clones, with 70% to 90% observed a single time. What was sequenced was peripheral blood. These receptors were obtained from a woman aged 25 to 39 with COVID-19, enrolled during active disease.

The genes are TRBV10-3 and TRBJ2-3, with D possibly being TRBD2 (6 bases). This CDR3 region has 14 residues. V was shortened by 4 bases and J by 1 base, with 9 bases between the two germline ends. Germline CDR1 reads ENHRY; CDR2 reads SYGVKD. DNA for the CDR3: TGTGCCATCAGTGCGGCGGGACGCACAGATACGCAGTATTTT. This gives the protein CAISAAGRTDTQYF.

This chain connects TRBV5-4 to TRBJ2-3; a weak D match, TRBD1 (5 bases). Trimming cost V 0 bases and J 0 bases, with 11 bases left between them. CDR3 length: 16 residues. Germline CDR1 is SGHNT and CDR2 is YYREEE (reference sequence). The CDR3 sequence: CASSLDRGPSTDTQYF. CDR3 in DNA: TGTGCCAGCAGCTTGGATAGGGGTCCTAGCACAGATACGCAGTATTTT.

The chain uses TRBV5-1 and TRBJ2-1; 9 bases map to TRBD1. CDR3 length: 16 residues. Trimming removed 4 bases from V and 8 bases from J; junction bases left unmatched: 13. From germline, CDR1 is SGHRS and CDR2 YFSETQ. The CDR3 reads CASSPLRDRVFDEQFF. The CDR3 DNA is TGCGCCAGCAGCCCCCTCCGGGACAGGGTTTTCGATGAGCAGTTCTTC.

The rearrangement uses TRBV4-2 and TRBJ2-7; a possible D gene is TRBD1 (5 bases). The CDR3 sequence is 14 residues long. V lost 1 base to trimming and J lost 3 bases, with 10 bases between them. In germline, CDR1 is LGHNA, CDR2 YNFKEQ. The CDR3 bases are TGTGCCAGCAGCCAAGGGGCAGGGTTCTACGAGCAGTACTTC. Protein sequence: CASSQGAGFYEQYF.

The chain joins TRBV6-2 or TRBV6-3 to TRBJ2-7; 11 bases match TRBD2. The CDR3 sequence is 16 residues long. The germline gives CDR1 MNHEY, CDR2 SVGEGT. V dropped 4 bases and J dropped 4; count of bases not matched to a gene: 9. In DNA, the CDR3 is TGTGCCAGCAGTTCCCGAGTAGCGGGAGGGATGTACGAGCAGTACTTC. Protein: CASSSRVAGGMYEQYF.

The J gene is TRBJ2-7, the V gene TRBV6-5; D is uncertain. CDR3 length: 11 residues. Germline lookup yields CDR1 MNHEY and CDR2 SVGAGI. The V end was cut by 5 bases, the J end by 1 base, with 3 bases between. The CDR3 DNA reads as TGTGCCAGCAGTCCATCCTACGAGCAGTACTTC. Its translation: CASSPSYEQYF.

The rearrangement joins TRBV2 to TRBJ1-6; D call uncertain. Germline values: CDR1 SNHLY, CDR2 FYNNEI. The CDR3 extends over 14 amino acids. Trimming took 4 bases from V and 7 from J, leaving 11 bases between them. The CDR3 sequence: CASSATSQNSPLHF. In DNA form, the CDR3 reads TGTGCCAGCAGTGCGACAAGCCAGAATTCACCCCTCCACTTT.

This clone was recorded once. The chain uses TRBV9 and TRBJ2-1; TRBD2 matches at 12 bases. Trimming removed 1 base from V and 7 bases from J; junction bases left unmatched: 6. Germline V gene data show CDR1 as SGDLS and CDR2 as YYNGEE. The CDR3 spans 16 residues. The CDR3: CASSVRLAGVANEQFF. The DNA of the CDR3 is TGTGCCAGCAGCGTACGACTAGCGGGAGTCGCTAATGAGCAGTTCTTC.

This clone was observed a single time. The chain links TRBV7-2 to TRBJ2-4; 9 bases are a match to TRBD1. Unmatched junction bases numbered 1, after V lost 3 bases and J lost 7 bases. Germline lookup yields CDR1 SGHTA and CDR2 FQGNSA. The length of the CDR3 is 13 residues. CDR3 bases: TGTGCCAGCAGCTTTGGGACAGGGAACATTCAGTACTTC. This encodes CASSFGTGNIQYF.

The chain carries TRBV28 and TRBJ2-4, with 12 bases matching TRBD1. The CDR3 consists of 17 residues. CDR1 is MDHEN, CDR2 SYDVKM, per germline. V dropped 5 bases and J dropped 3; count of bases not matched to a gene: 8. The CDR3 spells CASSQGQGAWVKNIQYF. The CDR3 bases are TGTGCCAGCAGTCAGGGACAGGGGGCTTGGGTCAAAAACATTCAGTACTTC.

This clone was counted only a few times. This chain joins TRBV5-1 and TRBJ2-7; 9 nucleotides line up with TRBD2. With 0 bases clipped from V and 2 bases from J, the junction kept 6 bases outside the gene matches. Germline-derived CDR1 and CDR2 are SGHRS and YFSETQ. CDR3 length: 16 amino acids. The CDR3 coding sequence is TGCGCCAGCAGCTTGGGGGCTAGCGGGATTGCCTACGAGCAGTACTTC. It yields the protein CASSLGASGIAYEQYF. The whole variable domain, filled in from reference TRBV5-1 and TRBJ2-7, reads KAGVTQTPRYLIKTRGQQVTLSCSPISGHRSVSWYQQTPGQGLQFLFEYFSETQRNKGNFPGRFSGRQFSNSRSEMNVSTLELGDSALYLCASSLGASGIAYEQYFGPGTRLTVT.

V usage is TRBV19 and J usage is TRBJ2-1, with a tentative D call TRBD2 (6 bases). The germline V gene encodes CDR1 LNHDA and CDR2 SQIVND (reference sequence). The CDR3 loop spans 15 amino acids. The V end lost 3 bases, the J end lost 3 bases, and 12 bases lay between the germline ends. The CDR3 region has the DNA TGTGCCAGTAGTATCTCCTCGGGACTCTACAATGAGCAGTTCTTC. Protein sequence: CASSISSGLYNEQFF.

V and J are TRBV5-1 and TRBJ2-6; D is uncertain. Germline V gene data show CDR1 as SGHRS and CDR2 as YFSETQ. Trimming pared 1 base from V and 1 base from J, leaving 9 bases between. CDR3 length: 16 amino acids. The CDR3, as DNA: TGCGCCAGCAGCTTGCAACCGAGTTCTGGGGCCAACGTCCTGACTTTC. Its translation is CASSLQPSSGANVLTF.

This sequence joins TRBV3-1 (or the pseudogene TRBV3-2) and TRBJ2-1, with a weak D call TRBD2 (6 bases). CDR3 length: 14 residues. Germline V lookup: CDR1 LGHDT, CDR2 YNNKEL (reference sequence). Trimming removed 0 bases at V and 4 bases at J, with 7 bases between. The DNA for the CDR3 is TGTGCCAGCAGCCAAGAAGGAGGGTACAATGAGCAGTTCTTC. It encodes CASSQEGGYNEQFF.

The chain has TRBV5-1 and TRBJ1-1; 7 bases map to TRBD1. V trimming: 4 bases; J trimming: 4 bases; junction bases outside the gene matches: 10. The length of the CDR3 is 15 residues. Germline CDR1 SGHRS, CDR2 YFSETQ. CDR3 DNA sequence: TGCGCCAGCAGCCCAGGTAACAGGGGACGCACTGAAGCTTTCTTT. It codes for CASSPGNRGRTEAFF. Based on the CDR3 plus reference TRBV5-1 and TRBJ1-1, the full variable domain is KAGVTQTPRYLIKTRGQQVTLSCSPISGHRSVSWYQQTPGQGLQFLFEYFSETQRNKGNFPGRFSGRQFSNSRSEMNVSTLELGDSALYLCASSPGNRGRTEAFFGQGTRLTVV.